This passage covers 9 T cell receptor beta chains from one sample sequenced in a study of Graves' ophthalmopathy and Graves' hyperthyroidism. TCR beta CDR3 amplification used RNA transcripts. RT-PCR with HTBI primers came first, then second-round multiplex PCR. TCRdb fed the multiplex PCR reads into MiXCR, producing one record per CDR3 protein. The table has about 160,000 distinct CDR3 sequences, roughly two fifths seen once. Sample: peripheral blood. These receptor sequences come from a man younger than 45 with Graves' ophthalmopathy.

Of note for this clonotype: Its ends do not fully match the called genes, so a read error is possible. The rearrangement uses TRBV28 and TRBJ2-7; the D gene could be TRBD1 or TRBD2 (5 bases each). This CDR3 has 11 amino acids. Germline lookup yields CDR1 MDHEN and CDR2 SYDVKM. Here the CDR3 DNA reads TGTGCCAGCAGTTTAGTGGGGGAGTCGCACTTC. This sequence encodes CASSLVGESHF. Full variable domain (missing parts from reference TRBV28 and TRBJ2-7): DVKVTQSSRYLVKRTGEKVFLECVQDMDHENMFWYRQDPGLGLRLIYFSYDVKMKEKGDIPEGYSVSREKKERFSLILESASTNQTSMYLCASSLVGESHFGPGTRLTVT.

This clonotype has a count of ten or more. The CDR3 DNA sequence: TGTGCCAGCAGTTACCTACCGGGACAGGGGCTCGAAGCTTTCTTT. This encodes CASSYLPGQGLEAFF. The chain has TRBV6-5 and TRBJ1-1; 10 bases map to TRBD1. The CDR3 loop spans 15 amino acids. Germline assignment: CDR1 MNHEY and CDR2 SVGAGI. After removal of 2 bases from V and 8 bases from J, the junction contained 8 bases not matched to a gene.

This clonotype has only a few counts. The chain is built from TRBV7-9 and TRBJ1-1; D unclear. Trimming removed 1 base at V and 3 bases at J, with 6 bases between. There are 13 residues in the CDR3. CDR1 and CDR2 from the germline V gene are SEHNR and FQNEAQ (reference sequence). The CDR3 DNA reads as TGTGCCAGCAGCTTAGTACAGCACACTGAAGCTTTCTTT. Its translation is CASSLVQHTEAFF.

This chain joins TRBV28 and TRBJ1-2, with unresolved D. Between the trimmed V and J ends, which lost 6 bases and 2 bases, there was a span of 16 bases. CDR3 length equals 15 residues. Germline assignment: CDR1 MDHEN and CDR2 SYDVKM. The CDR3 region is CASRTSGFSNYGYTF. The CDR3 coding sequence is TGTGCCAGCAGAACCTCCGGGTTCTCGAACTATGGCTACACCTTC.

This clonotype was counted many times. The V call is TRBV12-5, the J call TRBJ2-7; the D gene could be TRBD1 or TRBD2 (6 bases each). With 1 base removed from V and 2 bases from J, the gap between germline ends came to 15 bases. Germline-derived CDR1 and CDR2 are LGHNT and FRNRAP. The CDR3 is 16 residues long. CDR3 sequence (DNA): TGTGCTAGTGGTTTGGACAGGGACGGGAGAGCCTACGAGCAGTACTTC. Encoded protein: CASGLDRDGRAYEQYF.

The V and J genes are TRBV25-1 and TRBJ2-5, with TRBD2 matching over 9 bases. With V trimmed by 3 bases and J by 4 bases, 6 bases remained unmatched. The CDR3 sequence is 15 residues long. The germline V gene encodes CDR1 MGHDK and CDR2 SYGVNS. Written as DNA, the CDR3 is TGTGCCAGCAGTGACCCAGGGACTAGCCTAGAGACCCAGTACTTC. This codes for CASSDPGTSLETQYF. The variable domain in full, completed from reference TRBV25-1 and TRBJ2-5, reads EADIYQTPRYLVIGTGKKITLECSQTMGHDKMYWYQQDPGMELHLIHYSYGVNSTEKGDLSSESTVSRIRTEHFPLTLESARPSHTSQYLCASSDPGTSLETQYFGPGTRLLVL.

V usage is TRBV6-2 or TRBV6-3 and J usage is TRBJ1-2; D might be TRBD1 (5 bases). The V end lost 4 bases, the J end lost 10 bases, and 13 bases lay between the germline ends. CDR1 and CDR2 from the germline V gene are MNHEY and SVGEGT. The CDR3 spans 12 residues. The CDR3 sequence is CASSLMGLFYTF. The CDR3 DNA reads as TGTGCCAGCAGTTTAATGGGACTTTTCTACACCTTC.

DNA for the CDR3: TGCGCCAGCAGCTTGCGGGCAGGGGGCGTCTCGGGCTACGAGCAGTACTTC. Protein: CASSLRAGGVSGYEQYF. The genes are TRBV5-1 and TRBJ2-7; 8 nucleotides agree with TRBD1. The junction had 12 bases not matched to a gene; V was cut back by 1 base and J by 3 bases. This CDR3 region has 17 residues. Per the germline V gene, CDR1 is SGHRS and CDR2 is YFSETQ.

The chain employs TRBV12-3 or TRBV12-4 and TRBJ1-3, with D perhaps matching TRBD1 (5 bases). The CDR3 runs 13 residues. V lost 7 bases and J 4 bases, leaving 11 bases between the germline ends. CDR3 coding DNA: TGTGCCAGCAACCTGGACATAGGAAACACCATATATTTT. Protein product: CASNLDIGNTIYF.